What follows are 21 T cell receptor beta chains derived from one specimen sequenced in a study of cytomegalovirus exposure and HLA in healthy donors. PCR employed 60 Vbeta and 13 Jbeta primers. Here immunoSEQ multiplex PCR was the method, and the copy in TCRdb shows in-frame clones only, minus some. The table lists 150,000 to 200,000 clones, 70% to 80% of them singletons. Material for sequencing was PBMCs. Receptor source: a woman aged 50 to 65 in good health and CMV-seronegative.

V usage is TRBV19 and J usage is TRBJ1-5; possibly TRBD1 for D (5 bases). The CDR3 loop spans 14 amino acids. V lost 6 bases and J lost 0, with 9 bases in between. Germline V gene lookup returns CDR1 LNHDA and CDR2 SQIVND (reference sequence). The CDR3 reads CASRETDSNQPQHF. The CDR3 DNA sequence: TGTGCCAGTAGAGAGACAGATAGCAATCAGCCCCAGCATTTT. The variable domain in full, completed from reference TRBV19 and TRBJ1-5, reads DGGITQSPKYLFRKEGQNVTLSCEQNLNHDAMYWYRQDPGQGLRLIYYSQIVNDFQKGDIAEGYSVSREKKESFPLTVTSAQKNPTAFYLCASRETDSNQPQHFGDGTRLSIL.

The DNA of the CDR3 is TGTGCCACCTCTAGCGGGAGCGCTCGAACCTACGAGCAGTACTTC. Encoded protein: CATSSGSARTYEQYF. The V call is TRBV25-1, the J call TRBJ2-7, with TRBD2 identical over 10 bases. The CDR3 is made up of 15 amino acids. The germline CDR1 and CDR2 sequences are MGHDK and SYGVNS. Losses at the gene ends were 10 bases for V and 2 bases for J; bases not matched to a gene: 11.

A remark on this clone: In the same sample, other DNA sequences code for this CDR3. The chain has TRBV7-2 and TRBJ2-1; D may be TRBD2 (5 bases). V lost 3 bases to trimming and J lost 0 bases, with 9 bases between them. The germline V gene encodes CDR1 SGHTA and CDR2 FQGNSA. The CDR3 runs to 15 residues. The CDR3: CASSLGRGSYNEQFF. CDR3 DNA: TGTGCCAGCAGCTTGGGGAGAGGCTCCTACAATGAGCAGTTCTTC.

This clone has only a few counts. This chain joins TRBV27 and TRBJ2-2; 11 positions match TRBD2. Germline V gene lookup returns CDR1 MNHEY and CDR2 SMNVEV (reference sequence). J lost 2 bases, V lost 4 bases, and 3 bases had no gene match. CDR3 length: 16 amino acids. CDR3 in amino acids: CASSSSGRTNTGELFF. DNA for the CDR3: TGTGCCAGCAGTTCTAGCGGGAGGACCAACACCGGGGAGCTGTTTTTT.

V is TRBV19 and J is TRBJ2-6; no clear D gene. This CDR3 is 14 amino acids long. The V and J ends lost 5 bases and 0 bases respectively, with 5 bases between them. In germline, CDR1 is LNHDA, CDR2 SQIVND (reference sequence). The CDR3 spells CASSSSSGANVLTF. As DNA, the CDR3 is TGTGCCAGTAGTTCCAGCTCTGGGGCCAACGTCCTGACTTTC.

The J gene is TRBJ2-7, the V gene TRBV29-1; D is ambiguous. The CDR3 spans 14 residues. V was pared by 4 bases and J by 0 bases, with 13 bases between. CDR1 and CDR2 from the germline V gene are SQVTM and ANQGSEA. Here the CDR3 DNA reads TGCAGCGTTGGGCCCAGGCTGAGCTCCTACGAGCAGTACTTC. Amino acids: CSVGPRLSSYEQYF.

This sequence joins TRBV2 and TRBJ2-2, with 11 bases aligning to TRBD1. The CDR3 is 17 amino acids. The ends lost 7 bases at V and 4 bases at J; junction bases unmatched: 11. Germline CDR1 SNHLY, CDR2 FYNNEI. The CDR3 DNA sequence: TGTGCCAGCAAACAGGACAGGGGGCCCTCGGGCACCGGGGAGCTGTTTTTT. Translation gives CASKQDRGPSGTGELFF.

V gene TRBV30 combines with J gene TRBJ1-4; D remains ambiguous. The CDR3 has 12 amino acids. Trimming pared 3 bases from V and 6 bases from J, leaving 8 bases between. CDR1 GTSNPN and CDR2 SVGIG come from the germline V gene (reference sequence). CDR3 DNA: TGTGCCTGGAGGGGAGATTATGAAAAACTGTTTTTT. It yields the protein CAWRGDYEKLFF. Complete variable domain (other parts from reference TRBV30 and TRBJ1-4): SQTIHQWPATLVQPVGSPLSLECTVEGTSNPNLYWYRQAAGRGLQLLFYSVGIGQISSEVPQNLSASRPQDRQFILSSKKLLLSDSGFYLCAWRGDYEKLFFGSGTQLSVL.

The V call is TRBV11-3, the J call TRBJ1-1, with 12 nucleotides matching TRBD1. Germline V lookup: CDR1 SGHNT, CDR2 YENEEA. CDR3 length equals 15 residues. The junction had 3 bases not matched to a gene; V was cut back by 3 bases and J by 4 bases. The CDR3, as DNA: TGTGCCAGCAGCTTCGGGACAGGGGGCACCACTGAAGCTTTCTTT. This encodes CASSFGTGGTTEAFF. Full variable domain (outside the CDR3, taken from reference TRBV11-3 and TRBJ1-1): EAGVVQSPRYKIIEKKQPVAFWCNPISGHNTLYWYLQNLGQGPELLIRYENEEAVDDSQLPKDRFSAERLKGVDSTLKIQPAELGDSAVYLCASSFGTGGTTEAFFGQGTRLTVV.

The genes are TRBV4-2 and TRBJ1-5; TRBD1 matches at 10 bases. Germline CDR1 LGHNA, CDR2 YNFKEQ. Trimming removed 0 bases from V and 1 base from J; junction bases left unmatched: 6. This CDR3 is 18 amino acids long. The CDR3 is CASSQDRQGALSNQPQHF. CDR3 DNA sequence: TGTGCCAGCAGCCAAGATAGACAGGGGGCTTTGAGCAATCAGCCCCAGCATTTT.

In this sample, this clone turned up once. This sequence joins TRBV27 and TRBJ1-4; D call uncertain. The V gene's germline CDR1 is MNHEY and CDR2 SMNVEV (reference sequence). The CDR3 is 15 amino acids. V lost 0 bases, J lost 5 bases, and 10 bases lay in between. The CDR3 DNA reads TGTGCCAGCAGTTTATCGTTGGCTTGGAATGAAAAACTGTTTTTT. Its translation is CASSLSLAWNEKLFF.

The V call is TRBV5-5, the J call TRBJ2-7; 14 nucleotides align to TRBD2. V was pared by 4 bases and J by 4 bases, with 4 bases of the junction left unmatched. The CDR3 is 15 residues long. CDR1 and CDR2 from the germline V gene are SGHKS and YYEKEE (reference sequence). The CDR3: CASSEGTSGSYEQYF. The CDR3 DNA reads TGTGCCAGCAGCGAGGGGACTAGCGGGAGTTACGAGCAGTACTTC.

In regard to this clone: This specimen includes other DNA sequences encoding the same CDR3. The rearrangement links TRBV7-9 to TRBJ1-5; tentatively, D is TRBD1 (6 bases). The CDR3 loop spans 16 amino acids. Germline CDR1 and CDR2: SEHNR and FQNEAQ (reference sequence). Trimming pared 5 bases from V and 7 bases from J, leaving 21 bases between. CDR3 amino acids: CASSPAGVTGGQPQHF. DNA for the CDR3: TGTGCCAGCAGCCCCGCAGGGGTAACCGGTGGACAGCCCCAGCATTTT.

The V call is TRBV6-1, the J call TRBJ2-3, with 8 bases aligning to TRBD2. The ends lost 3 bases at V and 3 bases at J; junction bases unmatched: 17. This CDR3 is 19 amino acids long. Germline V gene sequence: CDR1 MNHNS, CDR2 SASEGT. In nucleotides, the CDR3 is TGTGCCAGCAGTGACTTCGGAGTTTGGATAGCGGGAAAGACAGATACGCAGTATTTT. It codes for CASSDFGVWIAGKTDTQYF.

The rearrangement links TRBV18 to TRBJ1-5; perhaps TRBD1 as D (6 bases). V dropped 3 bases and J dropped 4 bases, with 13 bases sitting between them. In germline, CDR1 is KGHSH, CDR2 LQKENI. The CDR3 consists of 15 residues. The CDR3 spells CASSPNRALNQPQHF. CDR3 DNA: TGTGCCAGCTCACCGAACAGGGCCCTTAATCAGCCCCAGCATTTT.

The chain combines TRBV29-1 with TRBJ1-4, with 10 bases aligning to TRBD1. Germline lookup yields CDR1 SQVTM and CDR2 ANQGSEA. V gave up 0 bases and J gave up 8 bases; unmatched junction bases: 6. The CDR3 is 15 residues long. Here the CDR3 DNA reads TGCAGCGTTGAAGACCGGGACAGGGGTGAGGAAAAACTGTTTTTT. As protein: CSVEDRDRGEEKLFF.

This clone was observed a few times. The rearrangement uses TRBV11-2 and TRBJ1-4, with D maybe TRBD1 (5 bases). Germline V gives CDR1 SGHAT, CDR2 FQNNGV. The V end was cut by 4 bases, the J end by 13 bases, with 19 bases between. There are 14 residues in the CDR3. CDR3 nucleotides: TGTGCCAGCAGCTCAACCCGAAGACAGACTTCACTGTTTTTT. Translation: CASSSTRRQTSLFF.

In DNA, the CDR3 is TGTGCTAGTGGTTGCTCCGGGACAGATAGCAATCAGCCCCAGCATTTT. Translation: CASGCSGTDSNQPQHF. The gene calls are TRBV12-5 and TRBJ1-5; 7 positions agree with TRBD1. The CDR3 has 16 amino acids. Germline CDR1 reads LGHNT; CDR2 reads FRNRAP. V gave up 4 bases and J gave up 0 bases; unmatched junction bases: 6.

This clone has a single count. This chain uses TRBV28 with TRBJ2-7, with D maybe TRBD2 (5 bases). The CDR3 totals 13 residues. Deletions cut 7 bases from V and 6 bases from J, with 16 bases between. Looked up from germline, CDR1 is MDHEN and CDR2 is SYDVKM. The CDR3 coding sequence is TGTGCCAGCATGTCCCGGGATCTACTCGAGCAGTACTTC. Protein product: CASMSRDLLEQYF.

The CDR3 coding sequence is TGTGCCAGCAGCTCGACAGGGGCCAGCGGCCCTGAAGCTTTCTTT. It specifies CASSSTGASGPEAFF. The V gene is TRBV7-9, the J gene TRBJ1-1; 8 nucleotides line up with TRBD1. The ends lost 4 bases at V and 6 bases at J; junction bases unmatched: 10. The V gene's germline CDR1 is SEHNR and CDR2 FQNEAQ (reference sequence). The CDR3 contains 15 residues. The complete variable domain, with remaining parts taken from reference TRBV7-9 and TRBJ1-1, reads DTGVSQNPRHKITKRGQNVTFRCDPISEHNRLYWYRQTLGQGPEFLTYFQNEAQLEKSRLLSDRFSAERPKGSFSTLEIQRTEQGDSAMYLCASSSTGASGPEAFFGQGTRLTVV.

The chain carries TRBV28 and TRBJ2-7, with 7 bases aligning to TRBD1. Germline V gives CDR1 MDHEN, CDR2 SYDVKM. The CDR3 is 15 amino acids. The junction had 10 bases not matched to a gene; V was cut back by 5 bases and J by 3 bases. The CDR3 bases are TGTGCCAGCAGTGCCCACGGGACAGCCTACTACGAGCAGTACTTC. The encoded protein is CASSAHGTAYYEQYF.